What follows describes a single T cell receptor (beta chain). Germline values: CDR1 SEHNR, CDR2 FQNEAQ (reference sequence). Trimming shortened V by 3 bases and J by 3 bases, and 12 bases separated the two germline ends. This CDR3 comprises 14 residues. The data were taken from a study of blood T cell repertoires in COVID-19. Generated by immunoSEQ multiplex PCR, the TCRdb table keeps only in-frame clones and is missing some. The sample yields approximately 290,000 clones, approximately 90% seen once. This sequence was found in a woman in her twenties or thirties who had recovered from COVID-19. V and J are TRBV7-9 and TRBJ2-7, with a weak D call TRBD1 (7 bases). The sequencing input was PBMCs or T cells enriched from blood (not recorded which). The CDR3 DNA reads TGTGCCAGCAGCTTGGCGGGACAGCTCTACGAGCAGTACTTC. As protein: CASSLAGQLYEQYF.